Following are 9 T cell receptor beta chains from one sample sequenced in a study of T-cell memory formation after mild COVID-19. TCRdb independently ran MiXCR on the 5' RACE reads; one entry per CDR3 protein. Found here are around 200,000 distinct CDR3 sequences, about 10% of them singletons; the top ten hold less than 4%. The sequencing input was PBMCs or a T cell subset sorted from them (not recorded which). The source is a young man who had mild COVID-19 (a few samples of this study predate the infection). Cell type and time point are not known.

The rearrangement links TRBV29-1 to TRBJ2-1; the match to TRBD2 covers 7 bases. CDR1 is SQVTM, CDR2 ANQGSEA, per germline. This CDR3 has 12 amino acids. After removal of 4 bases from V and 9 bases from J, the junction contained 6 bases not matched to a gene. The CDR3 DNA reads TGCAGCGTTGCGCTACTAGCGAGTGAGCAGTTCTTC. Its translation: CSVALLASEQFF.

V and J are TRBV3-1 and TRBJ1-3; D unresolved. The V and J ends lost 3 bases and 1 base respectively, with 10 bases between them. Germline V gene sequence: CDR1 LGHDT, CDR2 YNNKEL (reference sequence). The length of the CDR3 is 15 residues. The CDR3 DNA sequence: TGTGCCAGCAGCCAGGGTATCGCTTCTGGAAACACCATATATTTT. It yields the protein CASSQGIASGNTIYF.

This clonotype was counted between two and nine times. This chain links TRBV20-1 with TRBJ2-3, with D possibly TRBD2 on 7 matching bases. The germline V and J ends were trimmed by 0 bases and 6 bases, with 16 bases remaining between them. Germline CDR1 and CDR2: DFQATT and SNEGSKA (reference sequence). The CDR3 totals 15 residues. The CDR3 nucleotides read TGCAGTGCTAGAGATCAGGCGGGGGCCCGGGATACGCAGTATTTT. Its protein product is CSARDQAGARDTQYF.

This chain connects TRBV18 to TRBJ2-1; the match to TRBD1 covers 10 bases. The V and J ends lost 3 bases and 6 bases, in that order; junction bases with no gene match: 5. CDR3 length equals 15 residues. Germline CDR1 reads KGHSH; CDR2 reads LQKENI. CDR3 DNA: TGTGCCAGCTCACCGGGGGGACAGGGGTTCAATGAGCAGTTCTTC. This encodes CASSPGGQGFNEQFF. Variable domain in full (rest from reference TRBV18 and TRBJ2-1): NAGVMQNPRHLVRRRGQEARLRCSPMKGHSHVYWYRQLPEEGLKFMVYLQKENIIDESGMPKERFSAEFPKEGPSILRIQQVVRGDSAAYFCASSPGGQGFNEQFFGPGTRLTVL.

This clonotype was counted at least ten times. The CDR3 here is CASNEAEETQYF. The CDR3, as DNA: TGTGCCAGCAACGAGGCTGAAGAGACCCAGTACTTC. V is TRBV28 and J is TRBJ2-5; the D is unclear. V lost 7 bases, J lost 3 bases, and 9 bases lay in between. The CDR3 runs 12 residues. Per the germline V gene, CDR1 is MDHEN and CDR2 is SYDVKM.

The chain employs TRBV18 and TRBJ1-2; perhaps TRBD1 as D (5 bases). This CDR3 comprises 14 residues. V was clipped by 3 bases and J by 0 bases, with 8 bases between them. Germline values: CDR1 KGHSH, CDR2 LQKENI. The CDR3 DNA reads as TGTGCCAGCTCACCGGACATCGCTAACTATGGCTACACCTTC. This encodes CASSPDIANYGYTF.

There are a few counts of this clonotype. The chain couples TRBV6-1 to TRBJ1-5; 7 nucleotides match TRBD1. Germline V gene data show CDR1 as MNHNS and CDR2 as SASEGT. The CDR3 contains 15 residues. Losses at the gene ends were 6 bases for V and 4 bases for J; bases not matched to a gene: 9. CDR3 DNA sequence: TGTGCCAGCAGCATTTTCCGGGACAGTAATCAGCCCCAGCATTTT. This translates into CASSIFRDSNQPQHF.

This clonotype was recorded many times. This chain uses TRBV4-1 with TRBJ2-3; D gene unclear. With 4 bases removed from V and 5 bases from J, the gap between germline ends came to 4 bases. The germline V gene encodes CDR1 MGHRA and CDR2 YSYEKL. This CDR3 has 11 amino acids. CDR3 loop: CASSPGDTQYF. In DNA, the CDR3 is TGCGCCAGCAGCCCCGGAGATACGCAGTATTTT.

Here the CDR3 DNA reads TGCGCCAGCAGCTTGGACGGGACAGCCACTGAAGCTTTCTTT. It encodes CASSLDGTATEAFF. The rearrangement joins TRBV5-1 to TRBJ1-1, with TRBD1 matching 7 bases. The trim removed 0 bases at V and 4 bases at J, leaving 3 bases unmatched. The germline V gene has CDR1 SGHRS and CDR2 YFSETQ. The CDR3 is 14 residues long.